The 17 T cell receptor beta chains in this list originate from one sample, sequenced in a study of regulatory T cells in long-lasting Graves disease. Researchers made TCR beta libraries by using iRepertoire HTBI primers and running Arm-PCR on CDR3 regions. TCRdb reanalysed the multiplex PCR reads using MiXCR and keeps one entry per CDR3 protein. The sample records about 440,000 distinct CDR3 sequences, 14% to 15% being singletons. Time point specified: newly diagnosed GD, antithyroid drugs for less than 3 months. PBMC RNA was the source of the TCR library. These records were also assigned to another study, of T cells in Graves' hyperthyroidism and ophthalmopathy.

Sequencing was performed on peripheral blood mononuclear cells (PBMCs), taken at new diagnosis, from a patient treated with antithyroid drugs. Receptors originate from a woman aged 30 to 39 with Graves disease.

This clonotype has ten or more counts. CDR3 DNA sequence: TGTGCCAGCAGCCGGACTAGCGGGGGGGCCTACGAGCAGTACTTC. It specifies CASSRTSGGAYEQYF. The V gene is TRBV27, the J gene TRBJ2-7; 15 bases align to TRBD2. Losses at the gene ends were 6 bases for V and 2 bases for J; bases not matched to a gene: 2. Germline assignment: CDR1 MNHEY and CDR2 SMNVEV (reference sequence). The CDR3 sequence is 15 residues long.

This clonotype was seen at least ten times. This chain connects TRBV28 to TRBJ1-2, with no clear D. Looked up from germline, CDR1 is MDHEN and CDR2 is SYDVKM. Trimming pared 5 bases from V and 3 bases from J, leaving 19 bases between. The CDR3 is 16 residues long. The CDR3, as DNA: TGTGCCAGCAGTCTTCTCTTTGGATCGTCTGACTATGGCTACACCTTC. As protein: CASSLLFGSSDYGYTF.

This clonotype came up a few times. The chain couples TRBV11-3 to TRBJ2-3; TRBD2 matches 8 bases. CDR1 is SGHNT and CDR2 is YENEEA in the germline V gene. Trimming removed 3 bases from V and 3 bases from J; junction bases left unmatched: 11. This CDR3 is 17 amino acids long. The chain's CDR3 is CASSLGVGSGRTDTQYF. CDR3 bases: TGTGCCAGCAGCTTGGGGGTAGGAAGCGGGAGAACAGATACGCAGTATTTT.

This clonotype was recorded at least ten times. The V call is TRBV12-3 or TRBV12-4, the J call TRBJ2-3; the match to TRBD2 covers 8 bases. V was clipped by 6 bases and J by 1 base; unmatched bases: 12. There are 17 residues in the CDR3. The CDR3 loop is CASSPGLVSTGTDTQYF. The DNA for the CDR3 is TGTGCCAGCAGCCCGGGACTAGTTTCCACTGGCACAGATACGCAGTATTTT.

At least ten counts were recorded for this clonotype. The V gene is TRBV3-1, the J gene TRBJ2-3; the D is unclear. The ends were cut back, 2 bases at V and 0 bases at J, with 6 bases in the middle. The CDR3 has 14 amino acids. Germline V gene data show CDR1 as LGHDT and CDR2 as YNNKEL (reference sequence). The CDR3 DNA is TGTGCCAGCAGCCAAACTATTAGCACAGATACGCAGTATTTT. This codes for CASSQTISTDTQYF.

This rearrangement joins TRBV5-5 to TRBJ2-7; 12 bases match TRBD2. Germline V lookup: CDR1 SGHKS, CDR2 YYEKEE (reference sequence). V trimming: 3 bases; J trimming: 4 bases; junction bases outside the gene matches: 14. The CDR3 consists of 18 residues. The CDR3: CASSSDTGLAGKRYEQYF. CDR3 nucleotides: TGTGCCAGCAGCTCCGACACCGGACTAGCGGGAAAACGGTACGAGCAGTACTTC.

This chain links TRBV4-1 with TRBJ2-2; D call uncertain. The ends were cut back, 1 base at V and 7 bases at J, with 7 bases in the middle. Per the germline V gene, CDR1 is MGHRA and CDR2 is YSYEKL. This CDR3 region has 13 residues. CDR3 bases: TGCGCCAGCAGCCAAGTCCCTAGCGGGGAGCTGTTTTTT. As protein: CASSQVPSGELFF.

This clonotype was detected only a few times. The CDR3 is CASSQGYSLQPQHF. CDR3 in DNA: TGCGCCAGCAGCCAAGGTTACAGTCTTCAGCCCCAGCATTTT. This rearrangement joins TRBV4-1 to TRBJ1-5; D is unresolved. CDR1 and CDR2 from the germline V gene are MGHRA and YSYEKL. The CDR3 is made up of 14 amino acids. V was cut by 1 base and J by 6 bases, with 10 bases left in between.

This clonotype was counted at least ten times. This chain joins TRBV6-2 or TRBV6-3 and TRBJ2-7; D is uncertain. The CDR3 sequence is 12 residues long. The germline CDR1 and CDR2 sequences are MNHEY and SVGEGT. Trimming removed 0 bases at V and 3 bases at J, with 3 bases between. In nucleotides, the CDR3 is TGTGCCAGCAGTTACTCGGTCTACGAGCAGTACTTC. It yields the protein CASSYSVYEQYF.

This clonotype was counted ten times or more. The chain has TRBV20-1 and TRBJ2-5; 8 nucleotides match TRBD2. The germline CDR1 and CDR2 sequences are DFQATT and SNEGSKA (reference sequence). The CDR3 runs to 14 residues. V lost 4 bases to trimming and J lost 1 base; unmatched junction nucleotides: 5. CDR3 in amino acids: CSATTSGFQETQYF. Here the CDR3 DNA reads TGCAGTGCTACAACTAGCGGCTTCCAAGAGACCCAGTACTTC.

This clonotype was recorded a few times. The gene calls are TRBV27 and TRBJ1-2; D not certain. V lost 4 bases to trimming and J lost 2 bases, with 17 bases between them. Germline lookup yields CDR1 MNHEY and CDR2 SMNVEV (reference sequence). The CDR3 extends over 16 amino acids. The CDR3 DNA reads as TGTGCCAGCAGTTCCCGCAGTCGGCAGAACAACTATGGCTACACCTTC. This gives the protein CASSSRSRQNNYGYTF.

This clonotype was detected ten times or more. The J gene is TRBJ1-1, the V gene TRBV3-1; D might be TRBD1 (5 bases). Germline V lookup: CDR1 LGHDT, CDR2 YNNKEL (reference sequence). Trimming left V 4 bases short and J 1 base short, with 13 bases between. This CDR3 contains 15 residues. CDR3 amino acids: CASSPRLGGNTEAFF. DNA of the CDR3: TGTGCCAGCAGCCCCCGACTCGGGGGGAACACTGAAGCTTTCTTT.

This clonotype appeared many times. The chain joins TRBV20-1 to TRBJ2-3; D perhaps matches TRBD2 (6 bases). With 1 base removed from V and 3 bases from J, the gap between germline ends came to 17 bases. This CDR3 comprises 16 residues. Per the germline V gene, CDR1 is DFQATT and CDR2 is SNEGSKA (reference sequence). The CDR3 here is CSARATGRDPTDTQYF. CDR3 DNA: TGCAGTGCTAGAGCTACTGGGCGGGACCCGACAGATACGCAGTATTTT.

The chain links TRBV6-1 to TRBJ2-7, with a weak D call TRBD1 (6 bases). The V and J ends lost 2 bases and 6 bases respectively, with 11 bases between them. CDR1 and CDR2 (germline): MNHNS, SASEGT. This CDR3 contains 13 residues. The CDR3, as DNA: TGTGCCAGCAGTGAATTGGGGGCCTTCGAGCAGTACTTC. This encodes CASSELGAFEQYF.

This clonotype has ten or more counts. The chain employs TRBV18 and TRBJ1-2, with D perhaps TRBD1 (5 bases). The germline V gene encodes CDR1 KGHSH and CDR2 LQKENI. The germline V and J ends were trimmed by 1 base and 9 bases, with 15 bases remaining between them. This CDR3 has 14 residues. The CDR3 sequence is CASSPRLGPNSYTF. In nucleotides, the CDR3 is TGTGCCAGCTCACCACGGCTGGGGCCGAACAGCTACACCTTC. The variable domain in full, completed from reference TRBV18 and TRBJ1-2, reads NAGVMQNPRHLVRRRGQEARLRCSPMKGHSHVYWYRQLPEEGLKFMVYLQKENIIDESGMPKERFSAEFPKEGPSILRIQQVVRGDSAAYFCASSPRLGPNSYTFGSGTRLTVV.

This clonotype came up a few times. Here the CDR3 DNA reads TGTGCCAGCAGTTCCCCCCTCCGGGACAGGGGGCCGAAAGCTTTCTTT. Its protein is CASSSPLRDRGPKAFF. This rearrangement joins TRBV27 to TRBJ1-1; 12 nucleotides match TRBD1. The CDR3 runs 16 residues. Per the germline V gene, CDR1 is MNHEY and CDR2 is SMNVEV (reference sequence). V dropped 4 bases and J dropped 9; count of bases not matched to a gene: 12.

This clonotype was recorded many times. The chain is built from TRBV25-1 and TRBJ2-1; D not certain. CDR3 length: 16 amino acids. Germline lookup yields CDR1 MGHDK and CDR2 SYGVNS. Trimming took 2 bases from V and 0 from J, leaving 11 bases between them. The CDR3 DNA reads TGTGCCAGCAGTGAACCAAGTTTGAGCTCCTACAATGAGCAGTTCTTC. This translates into CASSEPSLSSYNEQFF.